This T cell receptor beta chain was identified during a study of lymphopenia after photon versus proton radiotherapy. General study points: Only patients who died were analyzed for survival; proton advantage is unproven.

As concerns this clone: Its target is not known.

The CDR3 sequence is 14 residues long. Trimming removed 2 bases from V and 4 bases from J; junction bases left unmatched: 3. Germline V CDR1 and CDR2: GTSNPN, SVGIG (reference sequence). TCRdb's table, derived via immunoSEQ multiplex PCR, lists solely in-frame clones and lacks some. The sample consists of tens of thousands of clones, roughly 85% of them appearing once. The V and J genes are TRBV30 and TRBJ2-1, with 9 positions matching TRBD1. Sequenced material: peripheral blood, taken from a patient treated with photon-based radiotherapy. This sequence originates from a man aged 35 to 55 with gastric cancer. The CDR3 coding sequence is TGTGCCTGGAGTTACGGGACAGGGTACAATGAGCAGTTCTTC. It translates to CAWSYGTGYNEQFF.